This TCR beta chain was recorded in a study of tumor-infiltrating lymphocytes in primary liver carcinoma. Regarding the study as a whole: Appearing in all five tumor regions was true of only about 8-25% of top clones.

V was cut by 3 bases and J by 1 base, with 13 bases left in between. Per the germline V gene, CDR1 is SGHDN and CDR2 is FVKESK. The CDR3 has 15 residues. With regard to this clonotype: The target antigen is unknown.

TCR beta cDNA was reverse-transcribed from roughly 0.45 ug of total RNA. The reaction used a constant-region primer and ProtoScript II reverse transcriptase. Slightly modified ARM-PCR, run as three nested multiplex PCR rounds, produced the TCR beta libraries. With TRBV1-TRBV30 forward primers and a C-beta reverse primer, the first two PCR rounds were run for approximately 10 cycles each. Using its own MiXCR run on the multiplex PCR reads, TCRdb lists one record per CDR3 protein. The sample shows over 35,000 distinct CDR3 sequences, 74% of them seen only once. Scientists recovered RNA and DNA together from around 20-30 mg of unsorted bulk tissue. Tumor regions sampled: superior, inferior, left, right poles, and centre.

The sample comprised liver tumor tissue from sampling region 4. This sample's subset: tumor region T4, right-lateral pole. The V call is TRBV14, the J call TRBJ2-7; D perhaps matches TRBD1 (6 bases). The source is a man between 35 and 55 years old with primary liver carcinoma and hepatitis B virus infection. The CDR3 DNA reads TGTGCCAGCAGCCAGGGCTGTACAGGGTCCTACGAGCAGTACTTC. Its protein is CASSQGCTGSYEQYF.